The 23 T cell receptor beta chains reported below all come from one sample, sequenced in a study of vaccination and CD4 T cells after COVID-19. These receptors lack a known antigen. At the Johns Hopkins FTIC core, DNA taken from cultured CD4+ T cells was sequenced by way of the Oncomine TCR Beta short-read assay. TCRdb recomputed calls from the PCR reads with MiXCR, one row per CDR3 protein. The sample has about 8,800 distinct CDR3 sequences, around 60% seen once. Sample treatment: approximately 9-day PBMC culture with coronavirus spike peptide pools or control peptides (ViraFEST assay). The sequencing here drew on cultured CD4+ T cells from blood, taken after SARS-CoV-2 vaccination. These receptors were obtained from a human donor with COVID-19.

The chain employs TRBV20-1 and TRBJ2-7, with TRBD2 matching 8 bases. V lost 3 bases, J lost 1 base, and 11 bases stayed unmatched. Germline CDR1 DFQATT, CDR2 SNEGSKA (reference sequence). The CDR3 consists of 16 residues. The CDR3 DNA reads as TGCAGTGCTAGTGGGCGGGGGGACACCCAATCCTACGAGCAGTACTTC. It yields the protein CSASGRGDTQSYEQYF.

V and J are TRBV6-1 and TRBJ2-5, with D possibly TRBD1 on 5 matching bases. Germline CDR1 reads MNHNS; CDR2 reads SASEGT. V shed 6 bases and J shed 2 bases, with 10 bases lying between them. This CDR3 contains 13 residues. The chain's CDR3 is CASREPGQETQYF. DNA for the CDR3: TGTGCCAGCAGGGAACCAGGGCAAGAGACCCAGTACTTC.

In this sample, this clonotype turned up a few times. Here the CDR3 reads CASSQKTDQPQHF. The DNA of the CDR3 is TGTGCCAGCAGCCAGAAGACGGATCAGCCCCAGCATTTT. V gene TRBV6-1 combines with J gene TRBJ1-5; no firm D call. CDR3 length: 13 amino acids. The germline V and J ends were trimmed by 6 bases and 5 bases, with 11 bases remaining between them. CDR1 and CDR2 from the germline V gene are MNHNS and SASEGT.

The V call is TRBV19, the J call TRBJ2-3; TRBD2 matches at 14 bases. CDR1 is LNHDA, CDR2 SQIVND, per germline (reference sequence). The CDR3 extends over 15 amino acids. Trimming at V came to 6 bases and at J to 4 bases, leaving 3 bases not matched to a gene. The chain's CDR3 is CASRRLAGGPDTQYF. The CDR3 nucleotides read TGTGCCAGTAGACGACTAGCGGGGGGGCCAGATACGCAGTATTTT.

The J gene is TRBJ1-3, the V gene TRBV6-1, with D unclear. The V gene lost 4 bases and the J gene lost 1 base, with 11 bases spanning the gap. Germline loops: CDR1 MNHNS, CDR2 SASEGT. This CDR3 is 15 amino acids long. CDR3 sequence reads: CASSALGSSGNTIYF. CDR3 nucleotides: TGTGCCAGCAGTGCGTTGGGGTCTTCTGGAAACACCATATATTTT.

This chain connects TRBV5-8 to TRBJ1-1; no firm D call. Germline loops: CDR1 SGHTS, CDR2 YDEGEE. The ends were cut back, 0 bases at V and 0 bases at J, with 6 bases in the middle. The CDR3 sequence is 14 residues long. CDR3 bases: TGTGCCAGCAGCTTGGCACCGTTGAACACTGAAGCTTTCTTT. It is translated as CASSLAPLNTEAFF.

The chain has TRBV28 and TRBJ2-5, with D perhaps TRBD1 (6 bases). V lost 3 bases, J lost 2 bases, and 10 bases lay in between. CDR3 length equals 14 residues. The germline gives CDR1 MDHEN, CDR2 SYDVKM. CDR3 bases: TGTGCCAGCAGTTTCACCGGACAGCAAGAGACCCAGTACTTC. It codes for CASSFTGQQETQYF.

This clonotype showed up just a few times. This rearrangement joins TRBV6-2 or TRBV6-3 to TRBJ2-5; D is unresolved. Per the germline V gene, CDR1 is MNHEY and CDR2 is SVGEGT. Trimming pared 4 bases from V and 5 bases from J, leaving 14 bases between. The CDR3 is 14 residues long. CDR3 nucleotides: TGTGCCAGCAGTTCCTGGGCCCCTGGGGAGACCCAGTACTTC. It is translated as CASSSWAPGETQYF.

J is TRBJ1-1 and V is TRBV7-9; 10 nucleotides agree with TRBD1. Germline trimming cut 6 bases from V and 1 base from J; bases unmatched to any gene: 5. Looked up from germline, CDR1 is SEHNR and CDR2 is FQNEAQ (reference sequence). The CDR3 length is 15 residues. The chain's CDR3 is CASRKGTGANTEAFF. CDR3 nucleotide sequence: TGTGCCAGCAGAAAAGGGACAGGGGCGAACACTGAAGCTTTCTTT.

By share, this clonotype counts as medium-sized. The chain is built from TRBV2 and TRBJ1-1, with D possibly matching TRBD1 (5 bases). From germline, CDR1 is SNHLY and CDR2 FYNNEI. CDR3 length: 14 amino acids. V lost 3 bases, J lost 4 bases, and 12 bases lay in between. CDR3 coding DNA: TGTGCCAGCAGTGATGAGACAGCATTCACTGAAGCTTTCTTT. Translation gives CASSDETAFTEAFF.

V and J are TRBV20-1 and TRBJ1-1; D gene ambiguous. The CDR3 length is 14 residues. V lost 3 bases, J lost 1 base, and 12 bases lay in between. Germline CDR1 is DFQATT and CDR2 is SNEGSKA (reference sequence). The CDR3: CSASPATKNTEAFF. CDR3 coding DNA: TGCAGTGCTAGCCCCGCCACAAAGAACACTGAAGCTTTCTTT.

V usage is TRBV20-1 and J usage is TRBJ1-5; 9 bases line up with TRBD1. The CDR3 is 14 amino acids. CDR1 and CDR2 (germline): DFQATT, SNEGSKA (reference sequence). J lost 3 bases, V lost 5 bases, and 5 bases had no gene match. This CDR3 is CSAGTGGANQPQHF. For the CDR3, the DNA is TGCAGTGCTGGTACAGGGGGCGCCAATCAGCCCCAGCATTTT.

Note on this clonotype: One end of the junction is discordant with germline, which a read error may explain. The chain has TRBV11-3 and TRBJ2-3, with D possibly being TRBD2 (5 bases). The germline CDR1 and CDR2 sequences are SGHNT and YENEEA. This CDR3 spans 14 amino acids. CDR3 sequence (DNA): TGTGCCAGCACCCCTGCGGGCCCCACACATACGCAGTATTTT. It yields the protein CASTPAGPTHTQYF.

The V call is TRBV20-1, the J call TRBJ2-5; 11 positions match TRBD2. Germline-derived CDR1 and CDR2 are DFQATT and SNEGSKA (reference sequence). Losses at the gene ends were 4 bases for V and 1 base for J; bases not matched to a gene: 8. This CDR3 comprises 16 residues. CDR3 nucleotides: TGCAGTGCTACCTACACTAGCGGGGGACTCCAAGAGACCCAGTACTTC. Translating it yields CSATYTSGGLQETQYF.

The CDR3 is CASSLSQGYEQYF. The DNA for the CDR3 is TGTGCCAGCAGCCTTTCACAGGGGTACGAGCAGTACTTC. The rearrangement links TRBV7-3 to TRBJ2-7, with 7 bases aligning to TRBD1. The CDR3 length is 13 residues. Germline CDR1 is SGHTA and CDR2 is FQGTGA. The J segment lost 4 bases and the V segment lost 5 bases, leaving 5 bases of the junction unmatched.

This clonotype was counted a few times. This chain links TRBV20-1 with TRBJ1-6; possible D gene TRBD1, 5 bases. CDR3 size: 13 residues. With 4 bases removed from V and 14 bases from J, the gap between germline ends came to 18 bases. Germline V CDR1 and CDR2: DFQATT, SNEGSKA (reference sequence). The CDR3 bases are TGCAGTGCTATAGCTCCGGGGCCCCAGGCCCTCCACTTT. It encodes CSAIAPGPQALHF.

This chain uses TRBV20-1 with TRBJ1-5, with D possibly being TRBD1 (5 bases). Germline lookup yields CDR1 DFQATT and CDR2 SNEGSKA (reference sequence). This CDR3 region has 12 residues. Trimming removed 3 bases from V and 4 bases from J, with 7 bases in between. CDR3 in DNA: TGCAGTGCTAGTAGGGGTAATCAGCCCCAGCATTTT. It codes for CSASRGNQPQHF.

This clonotype is labeled medium-sized. The rearrangement uses TRBV20-1 and TRBJ1-5, with D possibly being TRBD1 (6 bases). Trimming left V 1 base short and J 1 base short, with 11 bases between. The CDR3 covers 15 residues. The V gene's germline CDR1 is DFQATT and CDR2 SNEGSKA (reference sequence). CDR3 in amino acids: CSARAPDRSNQPQHF. The CDR3 DNA reads TGCAGTGCTAGAGCCCCTGACAGGAGCAATCAGCCCCAGCATTTT.

The rearrangement links TRBV24-1 to TRBJ1-2; D remains ambiguous. V gave up 4 bases and J gave up 8 bases, with 10 bases separating them. The CDR3 length is 12 residues. The germline CDR1 and CDR2 sequences are KGHDR and SFDVKD. CDR3 loop: CATSDPGVGYTF. The DNA for the CDR3 is TGTGCCACCAGTGACCCGGGAGTCGGCTACACCTTC.

The V and J genes are TRBV19 and TRBJ2-3; 7 bases line up with TRBD1. CDR1 LNHDA and CDR2 SQIVND come from the germline V gene (reference sequence). The CDR3 is 13 amino acids. J lost 1 base, V lost 5 bases, and 0 bases had no gene match. DNA of the CDR3: TGTGCCAGTAGTCAGGGGGGCACAGATACGCAGTATTTT. It encodes CASSQGGTDTQYF.

This clonotype was observed once. The genes are TRBV7-2 and TRBJ1-1; no definite D call. V lost 1 base and J lost 5, with 14 bases in between. Germline lookup yields CDR1 SGHTA and CDR2 FQGNSA. This CDR3 contains 15 residues. The chain's CDR3 is CASSLVMSGRTEAFF. The CDR3 DNA reads as TGTGCCAGCAGCTTAGTAATGTCGGGGAGAACTGAAGCTTTCTTT.

This clonotype was detected once. CDR3 region: CASSSSVGGQTGELFF. The CDR3 DNA reads as TGTGCCAGCAGCTCCTCGGTGGGGGGGCAAACCGGGGAGCTGTTTTTT. This sequence joins TRBV7-2 and TRBJ2-2, with D perhaps TRBD2 (7 bases). The CDR3 spans 16 residues. Trimming removed 4 bases from V and 5 bases from J, with 17 bases in between. Germline lookup yields CDR1 SGHTA and CDR2 FQGNSA.

The rearrangement joins TRBV7-9 to TRBJ2-1; the D gene could be TRBD1 or TRBD2 (5 bases each). The V gene's germline CDR1 is SEHNR and CDR2 FQNEAQ (reference sequence). The CDR3 extends over 18 amino acids. Trimming removed 7 bases from V and 6 bases from J, with 28 bases in between. This CDR3 is CASTKTWGILPAANEQFF. The CDR3 region has the DNA TGTGCCAGCACCAAGACCTGGGGGATCCTACCGGCGGCCAATGAGCAGTTCTTC.